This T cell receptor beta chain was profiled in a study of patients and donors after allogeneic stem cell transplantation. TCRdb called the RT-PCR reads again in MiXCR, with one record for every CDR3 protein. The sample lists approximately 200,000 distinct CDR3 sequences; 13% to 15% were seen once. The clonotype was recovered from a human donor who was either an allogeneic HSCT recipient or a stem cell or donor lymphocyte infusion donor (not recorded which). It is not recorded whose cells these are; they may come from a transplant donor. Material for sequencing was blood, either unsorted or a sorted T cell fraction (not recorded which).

The CDR3 here is CASSLSGPLRRGYTF. The CDR3 DNA sequence: TGTGCCAGCAGTTTATCGGGACCCTTACGACGGGGCTACACCTTC. The chain recombines TRBV27 with TRBJ1-2; possibly TRBD1 for D (5 bases). CDR1 is MNHEY and CDR2 is SMNVEV in the germline V gene (reference sequence). This CDR3 region has 15 residues. Trimming cost V 0 bases and J 8 bases, with 16 bases left between them.